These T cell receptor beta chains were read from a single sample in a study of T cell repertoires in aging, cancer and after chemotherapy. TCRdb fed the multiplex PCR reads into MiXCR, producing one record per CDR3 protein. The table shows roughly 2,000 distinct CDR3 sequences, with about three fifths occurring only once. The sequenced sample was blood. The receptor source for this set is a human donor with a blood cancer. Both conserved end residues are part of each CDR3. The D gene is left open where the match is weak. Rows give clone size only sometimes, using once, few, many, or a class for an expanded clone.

DNA: TGTGCCAGTAGTTCGCGTTACGAGCAGTACTTC
CDR3: CASSSRYEQYF
length: 11
J: TRBJ2-7
size: medium-sized
D: -
V: TRBV19

DNA: TGTGCCGTTCGTAGGGGCACAGATACGCAGTATTTT
CDR3: CAVRRGTDTQYF
length: 12
J: TRBJ2-3
size: -
D: -
V: TRBV10-3

DNA: TGTGCCAGCAGCCAGAACGGGGGGCTGGATAAAAAACTGTTTTTT
CDR3: CASSQNGGLDKKLFF
length: 15
J: TRBJ1-4
size: -
D: -
V: TRBV5-6

DNA: TGTGCCAGCAGTTTACTTAGCGGGAGTTCGGAGACCCAGTACTTC
CDR3: CASSLLSGSSETQYF
length: 15
J: TRBJ2-5
size: -
D: TRBD2
V: TRBV27

DNA: TGTGCCAGCAGTTCCCCGAGACTAGCGGGACGCTACAATGAGCAGTTCTTC
CDR3: CASSSPRLAGRYNEQFF
length: 17
J: TRBJ2-1
size: -
D: TRBD2
V: TRBV27

DNA: TGTGCCAGCAGTTACGTAGAGTCGGGAGGGCGGTACAATGAGCAGTTCTTC
CDR3: CASSYVESGGRYNEQFF
length: 17
J: TRBJ2-1
size: once
D: TRBD2
V: TRBV6-2/TRBV6-3

DNA: TGTGCCAGCAGTTGGGACTACGAGCAGTACTTC
CDR3: CASSWDYEQYF
length: 11
J: TRBJ2-7
size: -
D: -
V: TRBV11-3

DNA: TGTGCCAGCAGCCGGTCGAGCGGCCCCGCCGAGCAGTTCTTC
CDR3: CASSRSSGPAEQFF
length: 14
J: TRBJ2-1
size: -
D: -
V: TRBV7-2

DNA: TGTGCCAGCAGTAACAGGGTTAATTCACCCCTCCACTTT
CDR3: CASSNRVNSPLHF
length: 13
J: TRBJ1-6
size: few
D: -
V: TRBV12-3/TRBV12-4

DNA: TGTGCCAGCAGCCTCACGACAGGGGACTACGAGCAGTACTTC
CDR3: CASSLTTGDYEQYF
length: 14
J: TRBJ2-7
size: -
D: TRBD1
V: TRBV6-5

DNA: TGTGCCAGCAGACGGGCTGGGGGCAATGAGCAGTTCTTC
CDR3: CASRRAGGNEQFF
length: 13
J: TRBJ2-1
size: -
D: -
V: TRBV12-3/TRBV12-4

DNA: TGTGCCAGCATATTGCGGGAGCTAGAGACCCAGTACTTC
CDR3: CASILRELETQYF
length: 13
J: TRBJ2-5
size: -
D: TRBD2
V: TRBV6-1

DNA: TGTGCCTGGTCCCCCCGACTCGGTACTGACGGGCCCCAGCATTTT
CDR3: CAWSPRLGTDGPQHF
length: 15
J: TRBJ1-5
size: -
D: -
V: TRBV30